This T cell receptor beta chain was retrieved from a study of T cell responses to AZD1222 COVID-19 vaccine. Study-wide results and caveats: Mapped onto spike, vaccine-associated CD4 TCRs spanned it and were dominant at 160-218 and 743-854. Donors in the cohort were predominantly white British and more often female, and clonal diversity was possibly underestimated. Two doses of AZD1222 preceded a rise in Spike-specific TCR breadth and depth.

With respect to this clone: Antigen unknown.

The J segment lost 7 bases and the V segment lost 3 bases, leaving 6 bases of the junction unmatched. This CDR3 region has 14 residues. Germline V gene lookup returns CDR1 SNHLY and CDR2 FYNNEI. Here immunoSEQ multiplex PCR was the method, and the copy in TCRdb shows in-frame clones only, minus some. The sample consists of tens of thousands of clones, 90% of them appearing once. The chain recombines TRBV2 with TRBJ1-1; TRBD1 agrees at 9 bases. The sequenced sample was peripheral blood, obtained 28 days after the second AZD1222 dose. The source is an adult who received the AZD1222 COVID-19 vaccine. The CDR3 nucleotides read TGTGCCAGCAGTGAGACAGGGGGAAAGGGTGAAGCTTTCTTT. Translated: CASSETGGKGEAFF. The full variable domain, completed using reference TRBV2 and TRBJ1-1, is EPEVTQTPSHQVTQMGQEVILRCVPISNHLYFYWYRQILGQKVEFLVSFYNNEISEKSEIFDDQFSVERPDGSNFTLKIRSTKLEDSAMYFCASSETGGKGEAFFGQGTRLTVV.